The 23 T cell receptor beta chains listed next were all sequenced from one sample in a study of regulatory T cells in long-lasting Graves disease. Documented time point: newly diagnosed GD, antithyroid drugs for less than 3 months. PBMC-derived RNA was used for the TCR library. To make TCR beta libraries, researchers used iRepertoire HTBI primers and Arm-PCR of CDR3 regions. In TCRdb, the multiplex PCR reads were re-called with MiXCR into one record per CDR3 protein. The data show approximately 490,000 distinct CDR3 sequences, roughly 15% seen once. The same data also contributed to another study, on T cells in Graves' hyperthyroidism and ophthalmopathy.

Source: peripheral blood mononuclear cells (PBMCs), taken at new diagnosis, from a patient treated with antithyroid drugs. These receptors were collected from a middle-aged man with Graves disease.

This clonotype showed up many times. The V call is TRBV5-1, the J call TRBJ2-7; D is possibly TRBD2 (6 bases). Germline V CDR1 and CDR2: SGHRS, YFSETQ. This CDR3 region has 15 residues. V lost 0 bases, J lost 0 bases, and 10 bases lay in between. CDR3 nucleotide sequence: TGCGCCAGCAGCTTGGCGGGGGACGTCTCCTACGAGCAGTACTTC. Translation: CASSLAGDVSYEQYF. Together with reference TRBV5-1 and TRBJ2-7, the CDR3 gives the full variable domain: KAGVTQTPRYLIKTRGQQVTLSCSPISGHRSVSWYQQTPGQGLQFLFEYFSETQRNKGNFPGRFSGRQFSNSRSEMNVSTLELGDSALYLCASSLAGDVSYEQYFGPGTRLTVT.

This clonotype appeared many times. This chain uses TRBV5-1 with TRBJ2-7, with a weak D call TRBD1 (5 bases). The germline gives CDR1 SGHRS, CDR2 YFSETQ. Trimming stripped 0 bases from V and 1 base from J, with 11 bases between. CDR3 length: 15 amino acids. The CDR3 sequence is CASSLAMGPSYEQYF. In DNA, the CDR3 is TGCGCCAGCAGCTTGGCGATGGGGCCATCCTACGAGCAGTACTTC.

This clonotype appeared many times. V gene TRBV6-1 combines with J gene TRBJ2-5; 7 bases are a match to TRBD1. This CDR3 contains 14 residues. Trimming cost V 5 bases and J 5 bases; bases outside gene matches: 8. Per the germline V gene, CDR1 is MNHNS and CDR2 is SASEGT. The CDR3 nucleotides are TGTGCCAGCAGTCAGGACAGGCATGGGGAGACCCAGTACTTC. This gives the protein CASSQDRHGETQYF.

This clonotype was observed many times. The DNA of the CDR3 is TGTGCCAGCAGCTCAGAAGACAGGGCGAACACTGAAGCTTTCTTT. It is translated as CASSSEDRANTEAFF. V gene TRBV5-4 combines with J gene TRBJ1-1; TRBD1 matches at 7 bases. The V gene end was trimmed by 3 bases and the J gene end by 1 base; junction bases not matched to a gene: 6. The germline gives CDR1 SGHNT, CDR2 YYREEE (reference sequence). CDR3 length equals 15 residues.

This sequence joins TRBV20-1 and TRBJ1-4; 11 bases are a match to TRBD1. V lost 5 bases and J lost 6; bases outside the gene matches: 2. Per germline, CDR1 DFQATT and CDR2 SNEGSKA (reference sequence). The CDR3 spans 13 residues. The CDR3 here is CSALGQGDEKLFF. CDR3 DNA: TGCAGTGCTTTGGGACAGGGGGATGAAAAACTGTTTTTT.

With regard to this clonotype: An end of the junction does not agree with germline; a read error may underlie this. In nucleotides, the CDR3 is TGTGCCAGCAGTGAACTAGCGGGAGGGCCCGACGAGCAGCACTTC. Translating it yields CASSELAGGPDEQHF. The chain employs TRBV28 and TRBJ2-7; the match to TRBD2 covers 13 bases. This CDR3 is 15 amino acids long. In germline, CDR1 is MDHEN, CDR2 SYDVKM.

The sample holds many counts of this clonotype. V gene TRBV28 combines with J gene TRBJ2-3, with D possibly being TRBD2 (6 bases). CDR3 size: 15 residues. The germline V and J ends were trimmed by 3 bases and 1 base, with 11 bases remaining between them. The germline V gene encodes CDR1 MDHEN and CDR2 SYDVKM. Here the CDR3 reads CASSFGRRGTDTQYF. The CDR3 region has the DNA TGTGCCAGCAGTTTCGGCAGGAGGGGCACAGATACGCAGTATTTT.

For this clonotype: This may come from a read error, since a much larger clone is one base off. The chain recombines TRBV5-1 with TRBJ2-1, with TRBD2 matching 9 bases. This CDR3 is 16 amino acids long. Germline assignment: CDR1 SGHRS and CDR2 YFSETQ. V was pared by 0 bases and J by 5 bases, with 6 bases of the junction left unmatched. CDR3 coding DNA: TGCGCCAGCAGCTTGGCCGGACTAGCGTTAGACAATGAGCAGTTCTTC. Protein sequence: CASSLAGLALDNEQFF. Based on the CDR3 plus reference TRBV5-1 and TRBJ2-1, the full variable domain is KAGVTQTPRYLIKTRGQQVTLSCSPISGHRSVSWYQQTPGQGLQFLFEYFSETQRNKGNFPGRFSGRQFSNSRSEMNVSTLELGDSALYLCASSLAGLALDNEQFFGPGTRLTVL.

The sample holds many counts of this clonotype. The chain recombines TRBV6-1 with TRBJ1-2; maybe TRBD1 (5 bases). Trimming took off 8 bases at V and 3 bases at J, with 13 bases between the two ends. The CDR3 runs 13 residues. The germline CDR1 and CDR2 sequences are MNHNS and SASEGT. The CDR3 coding sequence is TGTGCCAGCTCCCCAGGAGGGGACTATGGCTACACCTTC. Amino acid sequence: CASSPGGDYGYTF.

This clonotype came up many times. This chain links TRBV11-2 with TRBJ2-7; 8 bases map to TRBD2. Germline assignment: CDR1 SGHAT and CDR2 FQNNGV. The CDR3 has 14 residues. V lost 2 bases and J lost 7; bases outside the gene matches: 7. CDR3 DNA: TGTGCCAGCAGCTTAATTGGCCCGGGGGGGGAGCAGTACTTC. It specifies CASSLIGPGGEQYF.

This clonotype showed up many times. The chain employs TRBV20-1 and TRBJ2-1; 8 positions match TRBD2. The CDR3 is made up of 15 amino acids. Germline assignment: CDR1 DFQATT and CDR2 SNEGSKA (reference sequence). V lost 0 bases and J lost 3; bases outside the gene matches: 4. The CDR3 here is CSARERGDRYNEQFF. In DNA, the CDR3 is TGCAGTGCTAGAGAGCGGGGGGATCGCTACAATGAGCAGTTCTTC.

This clonotype came up many times. The J gene is TRBJ2-1, the V gene TRBV2, with no clear D. The CDR3 is 14 residues long. CDR1 and CDR2 (germline): SNHLY, FYNNEI. With 6 bases removed from V and 0 bases from J, the gap between germline ends came to 9 bases. CDR3 loop: CASRETSSYNEQFF. DNA for the CDR3: TGTGCCAGCAGAGAGACCAGCTCCTACAATGAGCAGTTCTTC.

The CDR3 nucleotides read TGTGCCAGCAGTGAACGGGACAGGAATTCACCCCTCCACTTT. The encoded protein is CASSERDRNSPLHF. The rearrangement links TRBV2 to TRBJ1-6, with 8 bases matching TRBD1. V dropped 2 bases and J dropped 7; count of bases not matched to a gene: 1. This CDR3 has 14 residues. CDR1 and CDR2 (germline): SNHLY, FYNNEI.

This clonotype was counted a few times. This chain links TRBV7-3 with TRBJ2-3; no clear D. V gave up 7 bases and J gave up 10 bases, with 6 bases separating them. The germline CDR1 and CDR2 sequences are SGHTA and FQGTGA. The CDR3 covers 9 residues. CDR3 bases: TGTGCCAGCATAGAGCCGCAGTATTTT. Its protein is CASIEPQYF.

This clonotype was recorded many times. The chain employs TRBV11-2 and TRBJ2-4, with D perhaps TRBD2 (6 bases). The germline CDR1 and CDR2 sequences are SGHAT and FQNNGV. The CDR3 runs 14 residues. V lost 6 bases to trimming and J lost 6 bases, with 15 bases between them. The CDR3 is CASRPNAGINIQYF. The CDR3 DNA reads TGTGCCAGCAGACCAAATGCGGGGATAAACATTCAGTACTTC.

V gene TRBV30 combines with J gene TRBJ1-2; the D is unclear. CDR1 GTSNPN and CDR2 SVGIG come from the germline V gene (reference sequence). V lost 3 bases and J lost 4, with 15 bases in between. This CDR3 contains 14 residues. The CDR3 nucleotides are TGTGCCTGGAGACCGGGAGTCATCAGCTATGGCTACACCTTC. It specifies CAWRPGVISYGYTF.

The rearrangement links TRBV5-4 to TRBJ1-2, with D possibly matching TRBD1 (6 bases). There are 15 residues in the CDR3. Germline V gene data show CDR1 as SGHNT and CDR2 as YYREEE (reference sequence). V was trimmed by 1 base and J by 5 bases, leaving 15 bases between them. CDR3 residues: CASSLSTGYLYGYTF. The CDR3 nucleotides are TGTGCCAGCAGCTTGTCGACAGGATATCTTTATGGCTACACCTTC.

This clonotype was found many times. This chain links TRBV20-1 with TRBJ2-2; D call uncertain. The V and J ends lost 2 bases and 1 base respectively, with 11 bases between them. This CDR3 region has 15 residues. CDR1 and CDR2 from the germline V gene are DFQATT and SNEGSKA (reference sequence). The CDR3 nucleotides read TGCAGTGCTAGAAGACTCGAGGAGAACACCGGGGAGCTGTTTTTT. It codes for CSARRLEENTGELFF.

Worth noting for this clonotype: This may be a read error: a much more frequent sequence differs by one nucleotide. The CDR3: CASSLNSAASRHTEDFF. The DNA for the CDR3 is TGTGCCAGCAGCCTAAATTCGGCAGCCTCAAGGCACACTGAAGATTTCTTT. The chain uses TRBV11-1 and TRBJ1-1; unclear D gene. The germline V gene has CDR1 SGHAT and CDR2 FQDESV (reference sequence). The CDR3 consists of 17 residues.

This clonotype was counted a few times. The chain carries TRBV24-1 and TRBJ2-7, with a weak D call TRBD2 (6 bases). This CDR3 is 15 amino acids long. V dropped 4 bases and J dropped 5 bases, with 17 bases sitting between them. The germline V gene encodes CDR1 KGHDR and CDR2 SFDVKD. CDR3 loop: CATSDYDAGRNEQYF. Written as DNA, the CDR3 is TGTGCCACCAGTGACTACGACGCGGGGAGGAACGAGCAGTACTTC.

This chain joins TRBV7-9 and TRBJ2-2, with D possibly matching TRBD1 (5 bases). Germline loops: CDR1 SEHNR, CDR2 FQNEAQ (reference sequence). The V and J ends lost 4 bases and 6 bases respectively, with 9 bases between them. The CDR3 extends over 13 amino acids. CDR3 residues: CASSWTWAGELFF. The DNA for the CDR3 is TGTGCCAGCAGCTGGACATGGGCCGGGGAGCTGTTTTTT.

This clonotype showed up many times. This chain connects TRBV3-1 to TRBJ2-2; a possible D gene is TRBD1 (6 bases). Germline values: CDR1 LGHDT, CDR2 YNNKEL (reference sequence). The CDR3 runs 15 residues. The germline V and J ends were trimmed by 0 bases and 6 bases, with 11 bases remaining between them. Written as DNA, the CDR3 is TGTGCCAGCAGCCAAGATGGGACAAGGGCCGGGGAGCTGTTTTTT. It specifies CASSQDGTRAGELFF.

This clonotype was counted many times. The gene calls are TRBV9 and TRBJ2-7, with TRBD1 identical over 9 bases. CDR1 and CDR2 from the germline V gene are SGDLS and YYNGEE. The CDR3 sequence is 15 residues long. V shed 8 bases and J 0 bases; nucleotides not matched to a gene: 9. CDR3 residues: CASNAGTGTSYEQYF. In DNA form, the CDR3 reads TGTGCCAGTAACGCCGGGACAGGGACCTCCTACGAGCAGTACTTC.